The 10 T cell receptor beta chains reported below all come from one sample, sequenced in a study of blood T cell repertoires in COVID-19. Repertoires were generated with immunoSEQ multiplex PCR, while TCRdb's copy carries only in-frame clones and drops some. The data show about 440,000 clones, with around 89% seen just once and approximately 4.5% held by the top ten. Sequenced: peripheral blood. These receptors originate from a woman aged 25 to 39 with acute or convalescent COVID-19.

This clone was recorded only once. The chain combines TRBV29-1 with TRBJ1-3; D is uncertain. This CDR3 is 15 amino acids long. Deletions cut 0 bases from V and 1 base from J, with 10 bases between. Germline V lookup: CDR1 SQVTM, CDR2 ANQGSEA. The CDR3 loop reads CSVEDPTKSGNTIYF. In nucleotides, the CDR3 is TGCAGCGTTGAAGACCCGACTAAATCTGGAAACACCATATATTTT.

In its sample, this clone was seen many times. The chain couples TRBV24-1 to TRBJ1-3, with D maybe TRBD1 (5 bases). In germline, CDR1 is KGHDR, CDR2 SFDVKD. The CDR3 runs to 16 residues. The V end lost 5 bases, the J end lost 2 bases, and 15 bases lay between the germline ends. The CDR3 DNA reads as TGTGCCACCAGTGGACAGAACGCTACACCTGGAAACACCATATATTTT. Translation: CATSGQNATPGNTIYF.

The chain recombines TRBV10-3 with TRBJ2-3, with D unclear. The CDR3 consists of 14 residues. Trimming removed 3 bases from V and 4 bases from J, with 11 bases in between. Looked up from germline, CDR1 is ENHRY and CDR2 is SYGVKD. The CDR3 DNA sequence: TGTGCCATCAGTGAACAAGGCGGCCCAGATACGCAGTATTTT. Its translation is CAISEQGGPDTQYF.

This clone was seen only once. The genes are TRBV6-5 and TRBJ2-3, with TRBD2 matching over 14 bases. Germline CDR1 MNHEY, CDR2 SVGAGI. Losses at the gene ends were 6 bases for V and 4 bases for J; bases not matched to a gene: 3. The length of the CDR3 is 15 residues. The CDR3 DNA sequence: TGTGCCAGCAGGACGACTAGCGGGGGGGCAGATACGCAGTATTTT. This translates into CASRTTSGGADTQYF.

The CDR3 reads CASSETPPTHYEQYF. The CDR3 DNA follows: TGTGCCAGCAGTGAAACGCCCCCCACACACTACGAGCAGTACTTC. The chain links TRBV6-1 to TRBJ2-7; D gene uncertain. The V gene's germline CDR1 is MNHNS and CDR2 SASEGT. Trimming stripped 2 bases from V and 3 bases from J, with 14 bases between. This CDR3 contains 15 residues.

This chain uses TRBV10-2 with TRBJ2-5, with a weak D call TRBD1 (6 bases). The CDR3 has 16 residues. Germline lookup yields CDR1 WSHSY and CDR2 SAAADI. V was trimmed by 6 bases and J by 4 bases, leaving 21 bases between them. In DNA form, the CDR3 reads TGCGCCAGCAGACCCCAGACAGGAGTCGTTTCAGAGACCCAGTACTTC. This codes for CASRPQTGVVSETQYF.

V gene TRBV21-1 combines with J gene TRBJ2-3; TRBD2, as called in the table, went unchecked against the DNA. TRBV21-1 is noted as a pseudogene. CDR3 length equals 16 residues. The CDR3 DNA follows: TGTGCCAGCAGCAAATGCCGCGGGGGGGCCCCAGATACGCAGTATTTT. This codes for CASSKCRGGAPDTQYF.

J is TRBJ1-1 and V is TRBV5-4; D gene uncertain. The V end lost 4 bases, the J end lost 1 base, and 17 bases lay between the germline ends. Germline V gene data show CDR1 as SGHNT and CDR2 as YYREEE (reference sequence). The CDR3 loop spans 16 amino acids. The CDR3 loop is CASSRKRGVKNTEAFF. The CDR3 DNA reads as TGTGCCAGCAGCCGCAAACGCGGGGTTAAGAACACTGAAGCTTTCTTT.

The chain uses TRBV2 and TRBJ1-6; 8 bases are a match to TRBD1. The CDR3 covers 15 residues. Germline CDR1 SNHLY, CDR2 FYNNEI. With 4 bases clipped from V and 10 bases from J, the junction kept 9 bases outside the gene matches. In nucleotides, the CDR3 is TGTGCCAGCAGTGTCCGTCAGGGGGCCGGCTCACCCCTCCACTTT. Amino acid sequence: CASSVRQGAGSPLHF.

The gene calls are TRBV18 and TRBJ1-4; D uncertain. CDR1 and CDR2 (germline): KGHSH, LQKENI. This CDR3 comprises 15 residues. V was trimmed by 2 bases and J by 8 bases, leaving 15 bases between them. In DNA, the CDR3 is TGTGCCAGCTCACCATCCCGAGACAACAAAGAAAAACTGTTTTTT. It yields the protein CASSPSRDNKEKLFF. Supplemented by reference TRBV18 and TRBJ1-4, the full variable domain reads NAGVMQNPRHLVRRRGQEARLRCSPMKGHSHVYWYRQLPEEGLKFMVYLQKENIIDESGMPKERFSAEFPKEGPSILRIQQVVRGDSAAYFCASSPSRDNKEKLFFGSGTQLSVL.